A single T cell receptor (beta chain) is shown here with its context. Trimming took 5 bases from V and 7 from J, leaving 18 bases between them. The CDR3 extends over 15 amino acids. The germline V gene encodes CDR1 SEHNR and CDR2 FQNEAQ (reference sequence). The entry originates in a study of T cells after yellow fever vaccination. Using its own MiXCR run on the 5' RACE reads, TCRdb lists one record per CDR3 protein. The repertoire includes a few hundred thousand distinct CDR3 sequences, about a sixth of them detected once, and approximately 15% sits in the top ten. V is TRBV7-9 and J is TRBJ2-1; D might be TRBD1 (6 bases). The receptor was isolated from a young man who received the YFV17D yellow fever vaccine. Source: PBMCs, taken 5 to 6 days after the first yellow fever vaccination. This CDR3 reads CASSPRTGTTNEQFF. CDR3 nucleotides: TGTGCCAGCAGCCCGCGCACCGGGACAACGAATGAGCAGTTCTTC.